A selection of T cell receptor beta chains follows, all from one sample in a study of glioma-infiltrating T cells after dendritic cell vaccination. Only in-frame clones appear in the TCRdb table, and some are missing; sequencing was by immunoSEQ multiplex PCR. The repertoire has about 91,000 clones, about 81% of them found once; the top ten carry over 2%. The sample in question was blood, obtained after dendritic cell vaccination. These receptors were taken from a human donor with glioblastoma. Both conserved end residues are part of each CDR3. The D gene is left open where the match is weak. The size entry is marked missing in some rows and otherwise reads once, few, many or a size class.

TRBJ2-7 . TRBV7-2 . . CACAWSSYEQYF
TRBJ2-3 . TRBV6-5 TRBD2 TGTGCCAGCAGTTACTGGGCGGGGGGCTCCGGAGATACGCAGTATTTT CASSYWAGGSGDTQYF
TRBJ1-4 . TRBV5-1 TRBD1 TGCGCCAGCAGCTTGAGGGGGCAGGAAAAACTGTTTTTT CASSLRGQEKLFF
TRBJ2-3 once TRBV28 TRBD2 TGTGCCAGCAGTGCTCCGACTAGCGGCTCCACAGATACGCAGTATTTT CASSAPTSGSTDTQYF
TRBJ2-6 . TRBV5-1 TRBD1 TGCGCCAGCAGCCCAGATTGGACAGGGGCGAACTCTGGGGCCAACGTCCTGACTTTC CASSPDWTGANSGANVLTF
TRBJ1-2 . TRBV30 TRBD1 TGTGCCTGGAGTGTCCTCGACAGGGCTCACACCTTC CAWSVLDRAHTF
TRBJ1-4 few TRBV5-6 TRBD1 TGTGCCAGCAGTTCCGCCCGTGACAGGGGAAATGAAAAACTGTTTTTT CASSSARDRGNEKLFF
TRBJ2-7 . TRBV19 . TGTGCCAGTAGTAAGGGCGGGGCGTTGACCTACGAGCAGTACTTC CASSKGGALTYEQYF
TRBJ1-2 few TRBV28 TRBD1 TGTGCCAGCAGCCGCACAGGGGGTACCACCTTC CASSRTGGTTF
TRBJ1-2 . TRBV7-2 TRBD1 TGTGCCAGCAGCTCAGGACAGGGCCCCTATGGCTACACCTTC CASSSGQGPYGYTF
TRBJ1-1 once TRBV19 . TGTGCCAGTAGTATTCGGTCAGGGAGGCGCGCTGAAGCTTTCTTT CASSIRSGRRAEAFF
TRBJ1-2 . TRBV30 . TGTGCCTGGAGTCCCGGGTACTATGGCTACACCTTC CAWSPGYYGYTF
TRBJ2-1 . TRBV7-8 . TGTGCCAGCAGCTTAGGGTTTCAGAACAATGAGCAGTTCTTC CASSLGFQNNEQFF
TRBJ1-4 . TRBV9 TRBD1 TGTGCCAGCAGCGGACAGGGTCGTAATGAAAAACTGTTTTTT CASSGQGRNEKLFF
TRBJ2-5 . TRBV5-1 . TGCGCCAGCAGCATCGACATGGCGCAAGAGACCCAGTACTTC CASSIDMAQETQYF
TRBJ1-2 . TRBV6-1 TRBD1 TGTGCCAGCAGTGAAGGGAGGGGGCGTTACGGCTACACCTTC CASSEGRGRYGYTF
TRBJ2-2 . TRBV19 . TGTGCCAGTAGCGTGATGGCTAGTACCGGGGAGCTGTTTTTT CASSVMASTGELFF
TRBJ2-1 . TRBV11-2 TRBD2 TGTGCCAGCAGCGGGGGACTAGCGGGAGCCTCTTACAATGAGCAGTTCTTC CASSGGLAGASYNEQFF
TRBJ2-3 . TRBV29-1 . TGCAGCGGACAGGGCACAGATACGCAGTATTTT CSGQGTDTQYF
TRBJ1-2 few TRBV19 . TGTGCCAGCGCCAGGGCCTATTCCACGGCCGATGGCTACACCTTC CASARAYSTADGYTF
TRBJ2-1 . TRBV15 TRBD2 TGTGCCACCAGCAGGACTAGCGGGTACAATGAGCAGTTCTTC CATSRTSGYNEQFF
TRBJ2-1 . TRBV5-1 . TGCGCCAGCAGCTTGGCGGGAGATATGAATGAGCAGTTCTTC CASSLAGDMNEQFF
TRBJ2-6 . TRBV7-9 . TGTGCCAGCAGCTTAGGTCAGTTGGGGCGGCCTGGGGCCAACGTCCTGACTTTC CASSLGQLGRPGANVLTF
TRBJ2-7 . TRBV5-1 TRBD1 TGCGCCAGCAGCCTATTCGGGACAGCCCCCTACGAGCAGTACTTC CASSLFGTAPYEQYF
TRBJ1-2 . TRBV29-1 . TGCAGCGTCCGGGACATCTTTAACTATGGCTACACCTTC CSVRDIFNYGYTF
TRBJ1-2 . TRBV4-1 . TGCGCCAGCAGCCCCTCTTCTCAGGAACTCTATGGCTACACCTTC CASSPSSQELYGYTF
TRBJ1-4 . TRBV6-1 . TGTGCCAGCAGTGAGGACCTCAGCGGAGGTAGTGAAAAACTGTTTTTT CASSEDLSGGSEKLFF
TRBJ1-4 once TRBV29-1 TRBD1 TGCAGCGCCGAGGGGACAGGGGATGAAAAACTGTTTTTT CSAEGTGDEKLFF
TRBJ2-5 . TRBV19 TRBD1 TGTGCCAGTAGTCCGCGGACAGGGGAGAGAGAGACCCAGTACTTC CASSPRTGERETQYF